The clone carrying this TCR beta chain appeared many times. The antigen remains unidentified. Germline CDR1 reads MGHRA; CDR2 reads YSYEKL. Trimming at V came to 3 bases and at J to 4 bases, leaving 12 bases not matched to a gene. The CDR3 is 17 amino acids. TCRdb passed the reads through MiXCR, listing each CDR3 protein once. The table has about 500,000 distinct CDR3 sequences, roughly 34% seen once. The data originate from a study of T cell repertoires in cytomegalovirus infection. Sequenced material: cultured PBMCs, taken from culture after CMV antigen stimulation. The receptor's source is a human donor in good health (CMV status not recorded). Some clones in this sample may be carry-over from other donors' samples. The chain recombines TRBV4-1 with TRBJ1-5; 7 nucleotides match TRBD1. The CDR3 here is CASSQEPGQAGNQPQHF. The CDR3, as DNA: TGCGCCAGCAGCCAGGAGCCCGGACAGGCGGGGAATCAGCCCCAGCATTTT.